This TCR beta chain was recorded in a study of shared clonotypes between healthy human individuals. Study-wide findings and caveats: Owing to a small donor count, the genetic and exposure-history diversity represented was limited. Clonotype sharing among donors was thought likely to change with sequencing depth.

At a deep level, the assay was run. Per the original data handling: Junction-only sequences without quality scores were provided by ImmunoSEQ, so filtering was different. Sequencing was performed with immunoSEQ multiplex PCR; in TCRdb, only in-frame clones are kept and a portion is missing. V and J calls and clone size are as listed in that table; D and trimming were resolved from the DNA. This sample has 450,000 to 700,000 clones, with about 95% found just once. From germline, CDR1 is MNHEY and CDR2 SMNVEV (reference sequence). The CDR3 totals 16 residues. Trimming cost V 7 bases and J 4 bases; bases outside gene matches: 8. For this clone: Its antigen is not known.

Cells designated naive CD8 were CD45RO-negative and were positively selected for CCR7, with terminally differentiated effector memory CD45RA+ cells excluded. V gene TRBV27 combines with J gene TRBJ2-2; TRBD2 agrees at 11 bases. This TCR derives from a woman in her twenties or thirties in good health. The sample taken for sequencing was naive CD8+ T cells sorted from blood. The CDR3 nucleotides are TGTGCCAGCAATACTCAACTAGCGGGAGTCACCGGGGAGCTGTTTTTT. Amino acids: CASNTQLAGVTGELFF.